This TCR beta chain was observed in a study of T-cell memory formation after mild COVID-19. TCRdb re-called the 5' RACE reads with MiXCR, one entry per CDR3 protein. The sample has tens of thousands of distinct CDR3 sequences, 6% to 9.5% seen once. This clonotype was observed many times. The CDR3 sequence is 14 residues long. CDR1 is SGHTA and CDR2 is FQGNSA in the germline V gene. The ends were cut back, 5 bases at V and 5 bases at J, with 14 bases in the middle. The sequenced sample consisted of PBMCs or a T cell subset sorted from them (not recorded which). The TCR comes from a man aged 18 to 35 who had mild COVID-19 (a few samples of this study predate the infection). Cell type and time point are not known. The chain recombines TRBV7-2 with TRBJ2-3; no clear D. The CDR3 nucleotides are TGTGCCAGCAGCCCGTTCCTAGTTCGAGATACGCAGTATTTT. Residues: CASSPFLVRDTQYF.